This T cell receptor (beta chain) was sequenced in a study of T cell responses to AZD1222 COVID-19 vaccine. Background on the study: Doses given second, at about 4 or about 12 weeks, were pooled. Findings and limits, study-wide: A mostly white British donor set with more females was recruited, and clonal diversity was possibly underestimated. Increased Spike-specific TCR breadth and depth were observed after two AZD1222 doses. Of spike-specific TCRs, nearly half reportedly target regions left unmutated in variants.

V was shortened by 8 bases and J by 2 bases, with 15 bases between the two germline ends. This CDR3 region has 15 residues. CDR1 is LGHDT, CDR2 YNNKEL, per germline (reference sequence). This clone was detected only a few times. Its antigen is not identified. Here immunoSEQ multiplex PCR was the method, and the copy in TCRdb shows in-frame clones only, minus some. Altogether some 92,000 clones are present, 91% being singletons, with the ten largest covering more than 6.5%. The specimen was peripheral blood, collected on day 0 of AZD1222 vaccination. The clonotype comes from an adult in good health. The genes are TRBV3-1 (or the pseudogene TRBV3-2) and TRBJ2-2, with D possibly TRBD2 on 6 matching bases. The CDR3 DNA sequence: TGTGCCAGCGTCCTGGGGGGAATCAACACCGGGGAGCTGTTTTTT. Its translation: CASVLGGINTGELFF.